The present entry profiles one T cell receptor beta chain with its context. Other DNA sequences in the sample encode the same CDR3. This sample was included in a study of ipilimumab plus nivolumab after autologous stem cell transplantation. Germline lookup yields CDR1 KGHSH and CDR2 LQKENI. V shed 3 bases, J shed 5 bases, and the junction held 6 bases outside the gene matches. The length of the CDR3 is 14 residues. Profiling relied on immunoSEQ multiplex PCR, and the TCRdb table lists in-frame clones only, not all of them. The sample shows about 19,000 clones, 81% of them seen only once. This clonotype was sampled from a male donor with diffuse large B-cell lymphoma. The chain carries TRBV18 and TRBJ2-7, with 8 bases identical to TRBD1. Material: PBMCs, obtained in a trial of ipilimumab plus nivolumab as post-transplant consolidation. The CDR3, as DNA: TGTGCCAGCTCACCCCCGGCAGGGGGCGACGAGCAGTACTTC. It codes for CASSPPAGGDEQYF.